This T cell receptor (beta chain) was sequenced during a study of regulatory T cells in long-lasting Graves disease. The study, taken as a whole, reports: Favored usage of TRBV28, TRBJ1-2 and TRBJ2-5 was recorded in persistent disease.

Libraries of TCR beta came from iRepertoire HTBI primers plus Arm-PCR of CDR3 regions. In the authors' workflow: Taken together, the samples had around 66 TRBV and more than twelve TRBJ segments identified. MiXCR was run by TCRdb on the multiplex PCR reads, yielding one entry per CDR3 protein. TCRdb's processing, not the study's, gives the V and J calls here. The table shows some 440,000 distinct CDR3 sequences, with less than 25% occurring only once. This clonotype showed up just a few times. What it recognizes is unknown. Germline loops: CDR1 SGHRS, CDR2 YFSETQ. The CDR3 runs 13 residues. V was shortened by 5 bases and J by 7 bases, with 15 bases between the two germline ends. As to time point: persistent/refractory GD, antithyroid drugs over 5 years with positive TRAb. PBMC-derived RNA was used for the TCR library.

This sequence was found in a female donor with Graves disease. This chain joins TRBV5-1 and TRBJ2-5; D possibly uses TRBD1 or TRBD2 (5 bases each). Sequencing was performed on peripheral blood mononuclear cells (PBMCs), taken when the disease was refractory, from a patient treated with antithyroid drugs. DNA for the CDR3: TGCGCCAGCAGTGGTGGGACGAAGGTGACCCAGTACTTC. Protein product: CASSGGTKVTQYF.